Sequencing of this T cell receptor (beta chain) was carried out in a study of T-cell reconstitution after alpha-beta-depleted transplantation in children. Construction of the TCRbeta library involved unique molecular identifiers. TCRdb used MiXCR to reprocess the PCR reads, holding one entry per CDR3 protein. The repertoire holds approximately 490,000 distinct CDR3 sequences, with around 13% as singletons. This clonotype was sampled from a human donor who donated a stem cell graft to a child with combined immunodeficiency. Here the sequenced sample was PBMCs from the stem cell graft donor, taken from the stem cell graft.

The CDR3 protein is CASRRGSGVSTDTQYF. The CDR3 nucleotides read TGTGCCAGCAGACGAGGAAGCGGGGTTAGCACAGATACGCAGTATTTT. The J gene is TRBJ2-3, the V gene TRBV12-3 or TRBV12-4; 7 positions agree with TRBD2. Trimming at V came to 6 bases and at J to 0 bases, leaving 9 bases not matched to a gene. CDR3 length: 16 residues.